These T cell receptor beta chains were read from a single sample in a study of beta chain features in type 1 diabetes. The method was immunoSEQ multiplex PCR; TCRdb's version includes in-frame clones alone and lacks a portion of them. The sample shows some 170,000 clones, more than 60% of them seen only once. The sample comprised naive CD4+ T cells from blood. These receptors all stem from a man aged 25 to 45 with type 1 diabetes. Each CDR3 is given with its conserved first and last residue. Fields, in order: D gene, J gene, V gene, CDR3 protein. D genes are given only for firm matches.

>TRBD2|TRBJ2-7|TRBV13
CASRVAGGKYEQYF
>.|TRBJ1-5|TRBV5-1
CASSPIGTGNQPQHF
>.|TRBJ2-3|TRBV29-1
CSVQDGASTDTQYF
>.|TRBJ2-2|TRBV2
CASSSGQNTGELFF
>.|TRBJ2-2|TRBV4-3
CASSQGDRRNTGELFF
>TRBD1|TRBJ2-7|TRBV19
CASSDPTGTVYEQYF
>TRBD1|TRBJ1-2|TRBV7-9
CASSLTGGSGYTF
>.|TRBJ2-6|TRBV29-1
CSVERGSGANVLTF
>TRBD1|TRBJ2-5|TRBV29-1
CSVERQGETQYF
>.|TRBJ2-5|TRBV7-9
CASSSQPSAETQYF
>.|TRBJ1-2|TRBV9
CASSVDLSGLNGYGYTF
>.|TRBJ1-1|TRBV29-1
CSVSPWTANTEAFF
>TRBD2|TRBJ2-3|TRBV30
CAWSRLAAGDTQYF
>TRBD2|TRBJ2-1|TRBV30
CAWSGTSTVDEQFF
>.|TRBJ2-7|TRBV5-1
CASSPVGGAYEQYF
>.|TRBJ2-7|TRBV19
CASSTGDEQYF
>.|TRBJ1-2|TRBV4-1
CASSQDRFYYGYTF
>TRBD1|TRBJ1-4|TRBV30
CACQGAGNEKLFF
>.|TRBJ2-5|TRBV6-6
CASRYEVLVQETQYF
>.|TRBJ2-3|TRBV7-9
CASSPSQGDTQYF
>.|TRBJ1-4|TRBV28
CASGTEGATNEKLFF
>.|TRBJ1-6|TRBV6-5
CASSYDGPASPLHF